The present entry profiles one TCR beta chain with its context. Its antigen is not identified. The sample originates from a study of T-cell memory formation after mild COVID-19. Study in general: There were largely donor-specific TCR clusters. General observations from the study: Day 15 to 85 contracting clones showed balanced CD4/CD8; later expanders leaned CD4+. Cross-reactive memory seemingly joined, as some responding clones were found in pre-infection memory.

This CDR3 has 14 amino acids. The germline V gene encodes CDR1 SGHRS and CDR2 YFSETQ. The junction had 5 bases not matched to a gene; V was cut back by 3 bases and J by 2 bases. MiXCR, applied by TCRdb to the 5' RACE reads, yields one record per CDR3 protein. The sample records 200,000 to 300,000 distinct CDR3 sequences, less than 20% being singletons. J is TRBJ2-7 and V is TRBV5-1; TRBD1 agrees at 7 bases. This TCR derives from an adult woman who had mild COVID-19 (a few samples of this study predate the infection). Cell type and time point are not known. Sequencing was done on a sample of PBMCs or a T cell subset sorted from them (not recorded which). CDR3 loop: CASSSWTGAYEQYF. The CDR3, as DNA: TGCGCCAGCAGCTCCTGGACAGGAGCCTACGAGCAGTACTTC.